These 25 T cell receptor beta chains were sequenced from one sample in a study of blood T cell repertoires in COVID-19. Repertoires were generated with immunoSEQ multiplex PCR, while TCRdb's copy carries only in-frame clones and drops some. This sample has about 180,000 clones, with roughly 82% found just once. The sequenced sample consisted of peripheral blood. The source is a woman between 65 and 79 years old with acute or convalescent COVID-19.

CDR3 in amino acids: CASSQAALPPTPGYTF. The DNA of the CDR3 is TGCGCCAGCAGCCAAGCTGCCCTACCTCCCACCCCTGGCTACACCTTC. The chain combines TRBV4-3 with TRBJ1-2; D ambiguous. The CDR3 consists of 16 residues. V shed 1 base and J shed 7 bases, with 19 bases lying between them. Germline V gene sequence: CDR1 LGHNA, CDR2 YSLEER.

CDR3 nucleotides: TGTGCCAGCAGTCCAGATACTACGAACACCGGGGAGCTGTTTTTT. Amino acids: CASSPDTTNTGELFF. The chain is built from TRBV2 and TRBJ2-2, with D hard to call. V was shortened by 5 bases and J by 0 bases, with 10 bases between the two germline ends. The CDR3 covers 15 residues. The germline V gene encodes CDR1 SNHLY and CDR2 FYNNEI.

The chain combines TRBV5-1 with TRBJ2-6, with D perhaps matching TRBD1 (5 bases). The CDR3 totals 20 residues. The ends were cut back, 0 bases at V and 0 bases at J, with 19 bases in the middle. The germline gives CDR1 SGHRS, CDR2 YFSETQ. In nucleotides, the CDR3 is TGCGCCAGCAGCTTGGATGCAGGGTGGCATCTCAGCTCTGGGGCCAACGTCCTGACTTTC. It translates to CASSLDAGWHLSSGANVLTF.

The rearrangement links TRBV5-1 to TRBJ2-2; 9 bases line up with TRBD2. Germline V gene sequence: CDR1 SGHRS, CDR2 YFSETQ. Losses at the gene ends were 4 bases for V and 6 bases for J; bases not matched to a gene: 7. The CDR3 is 15 residues long. The CDR3 is CASSPIAGAPGELFF. Here the CDR3 DNA reads TGCGCCAGCAGCCCGATAGCGGGAGCCCCCGGGGAGCTGTTTTTT.

J is TRBJ2-7 and V is TRBV11-2; D may be TRBD2 (6 bases). The CDR3 has 15 amino acids. CDR1 and CDR2 (germline): SGHAT, FQNNGV. Trimming stripped 1 base from V and 5 bases from J, with 15 bases between. CDR3 sequence (DNA): TGTGCCAGCAGCTTAGGCGGAGGGTTAAGTCACGAGCAGTACTTC. This gives the protein CASSLGGGLSHEQYF.

The chain recombines TRBV7-9 with TRBJ1-1; the D gene is possibly TRBD1 (5 bases). Between the trimmed V and J ends, which lost 3 bases and 8 bases, there was a span of 10 bases. The CDR3 spans 12 residues. Germline loops: CDR1 SEHNR, CDR2 FQNEAQ (reference sequence). CDR3 residues: CASSLNGGEAFF. The CDR3, as DNA: TGTGCCAGCAGCTTGAATGGGGGGGAAGCTTTCTTT.

The V gene is TRBV15, the J gene TRBJ2-4; 11 bases line up with TRBD1. Germline CDR1 and CDR2: LNHNV and YYDKDF (reference sequence). Trimming at V came to 4 bases and at J to 16 bases, leaving 21 bases not matched to a gene. The CDR3 has 17 residues. The chain's CDR3 is CATSTPLGQGASSNQYF. The CDR3 DNA sequence: TGTGCCACCAGCACCCCCCTCGGACAGGGGGCATCGTCGAATCAATACTTC.

The chain uses TRBV6-5 and TRBJ1-5; D perhaps matches TRBD1 (6 bases). V lost 6 bases to trimming and J lost 1 base, with 10 bases between them. The CDR3 contains 14 residues. Germline CDR1 and CDR2: MNHEY and SVGAGI. This CDR3 is CASSRDRSNQPQHF. In DNA, the CDR3 is TGTGCCAGCAGCCGAGACAGGAGCAATCAGCCCCAGCATTTT.

This rearrangement joins TRBV28 to TRBJ1-5; perhaps TRBD1 as D (5 bases). The length of the CDR3 is 13 residues. The V end lost 6 bases, the J end lost 0 bases, and 6 bases lay between the germline ends. Germline CDR1 MDHEN, CDR2 SYDVKM. CDR3 sequence reads: CASRDNSNQPQHF. The CDR3 DNA reads TGTGCCAGCAGGGACAATAGCAATCAGCCCCAGCATTTT.

The chain joins TRBV28 to TRBJ2-2; 7 bases map to TRBD2. Trimming removed 5 bases from V and 1 base from J; junction bases left unmatched: 7. The CDR3 consists of 16 residues. Germline CDR1 and CDR2: MDHEN and SYDVKM. CDR3 amino acids: CASSQRAGENTGELFF. CDR3 nucleotide sequence: TGTGCCAGCAGTCAAAGGGCGGGAGAGAACACCGGGGAGCTGTTTTTT.

This clone was observed a single time. The chain employs TRBV2 and TRBJ2-3; 10 bases are a match to TRBD2. CDR1 is SNHLY, CDR2 FYNNEI, per germline. CDR3 length equals 17 residues. V dropped 6 bases and J dropped 5; count of bases not matched to a gene: 14. The CDR3 sequence: CASSDFISGRLRDTQYF. The CDR3, as DNA: TGTGCCAGCAGCGATTTCATTAGCGGGAGGCTCCGAGATACGCAGTATTTT.

The chain is built from TRBV3-1 (or the pseudogene TRBV3-2) and TRBJ2-3; a weak D match, TRBD2 (5 bases). V dropped 3 bases and J dropped 1 base, with 8 bases sitting between them. Per germline, CDR1 LGHDT and CDR2 YNNKEL (reference sequence). The length of the CDR3 is 14 residues. Written as DNA, the CDR3 is TGTGCCAGCAGCCATTGGGGAGGCACAGATACGCAGTATTTT. Its translation: CASSHWGGTDTQYF.

The rearrangement links TRBV24-1 to TRBJ2-3; the D is unclear. The V gene lost 4 bases and the J gene lost 0 bases, with 10 bases spanning the gap. This CDR3 region has 15 residues. Germline CDR1 is KGHDR and CDR2 is SFDVKD. In nucleotides, the CDR3 is TGTGCCACCAGTGAAGCGACTTCAAGCACAGATACGCAGTATTTT. Its translation is CATSEATSSTDTQYF.

The chain couples TRBV10-3 to TRBJ1-5; TRBD1 agrees at 7 bases. The junction had 4 bases not matched to a gene; V was cut back by 6 bases and J by 5 bases. Germline assignment: CDR1 ENHRY and CDR2 SYGVKD. The CDR3 is 13 residues long. The chain's CDR3 is CAISPTGDQPQHF. The CDR3, as DNA: TGTGCCATCAGCCCCACAGGGGATCAGCCCCAGCATTTT.

This clone was seen once. The rearrangement uses TRBV15 and TRBJ2-1; D gene unclear. Germline loops: CDR1 LNHNV, CDR2 YYDKDF (reference sequence). CDR3 length: 17 amino acids. Trimming left V 0 bases short and J 0 bases short, with 12 bases between. The CDR3 reads CATSRDGAMSSYNEQFF. The CDR3 DNA reads TGTGCCACCAGCAGAGATGGTGCGATGTCCTCCTACAATGAGCAGTTCTTC. The full variable domain, its missing parts supplied by reference TRBV15 and TRBJ2-1, is DAMVIQNPRYQVTQFGKPVTLSCSQTLNHNVMYWYQQKSSQAPKLLFHYYDKDFNNEADTPDNFQSRRPNTSFCFLDIRSPGLGDTAMYLCATSRDGAMSSYNEQFFGPGTRLTVL.

At least ten counts were recorded for this clone. This chain links TRBV10-3 with TRBJ1-2; D not resolved. The germline V and J ends were trimmed by 2 bases and 4 bases, with 11 bases remaining between them. The CDR3 is 14 amino acids. CDR1 and CDR2 (germline): ENHRY, SYGVKD. The CDR3 DNA follows: TGTGCCATCAGTGAGGACGCAGGAATCTATGGCTACACCTTC. Amino acids: CAISEDAGIYGYTF.

V is TRBV24-1 and J is TRBJ1-2; 8 bases agree with TRBD1. The germline CDR1 and CDR2 sequences are KGHDR and SFDVKD. The CDR3 covers 13 residues. V was clipped by 9 bases and J by 6 bases; unmatched bases: 8. CDR3 protein: CATPPDREDGYTF. For the CDR3, the DNA is TGTGCCACCCCTCCGGACAGGGAGGATGGCTACACCTTC.

The CDR3 DNA reads TGTGCCAGCAGGTCGGGACAGGGAAAAAACACTGAAGCTTTCTTT. As protein: CASRSGQGKNTEAFF. J is TRBJ1-1 and V is TRBV11-2, with 9 bases fitting TRBD1. The CDR3 is made up of 15 amino acids. Germline V gene data show CDR1 as SGHAT and CDR2 as FQNNGV. V lost 6 bases and J lost 2; bases outside the gene matches: 7.

This clone was detected only a few times. The chain has TRBV7-9 and TRBJ1-1, with D unclear. Trimming cost V 4 bases and J 1 base, with 10 bases left between them. CDR1 and CDR2 (germline): SEHNR, FQNEAQ (reference sequence). The CDR3 consists of 14 residues. The CDR3 loop is CASSSSRGNTEAFF. The CDR3 DNA reads as TGTGCCAGCAGCTCCTCCCGGGGGAACACTGAAGCTTTCTTT.

This chain uses TRBV30 with TRBJ1-1, with no clear D. This CDR3 has 12 residues. V lost 2 bases and J lost 0, with 4 bases in between. Germline-derived CDR1 and CDR2 are GTSNPN and SVGIG (reference sequence). CDR3: CAWSRVNTEAFF. The CDR3 DNA sequence: TGTGCCTGGAGTCGGGTGAACACTGAAGCTTTCTTT.

A single count supports this clone. The junction departs from germline at one end; a sequencing error may be responsible. The chain carries TRBV20-1 and TRBJ1-5; possible D gene TRBD1, 5 bases. The CDR3 is made up of 14 amino acids. Germline values: CDR1 DFQATT, CDR2 SNEGSKA (reference sequence). The chain's CDR3 is CSASIQGSNPPQHF. For the CDR3, the DNA is TGCAGTGCTAGTATCCAGGGCTCCAATCCGCCCCAGCATTTT.

This clone came up once. The J gene is TRBJ1-1, the V gene TRBV11-2; no reliable D call. Germline assignment: CDR1 SGHAT and CDR2 FQNNGV. The CDR3 runs to 14 residues. V was clipped by 5 bases and J by 1 base, with 11 bases between them. Written as DNA, the CDR3 is TGTGCCAGCAGCCGCGGGTCTTCGAACACTGAAGCTTTCTTT. Its translation is CASSRGSSNTEAFF. Supplemented by reference TRBV11-2 and TRBJ1-1, the full variable domain reads EAGVAQSPRYKIIEKRQSVAFWCNPISGHATLYWYQQILGQGPKLLIQFQNNGVVDDSQLPKDRFSAERLKGVDSTLKIQPAKLEDSAVYLCASSRGSSNTEAFFGQGTRLTVV.

The chain combines TRBV27 with TRBJ2-7; weak D call: TRBD1 (5 bases). V lost 8 bases to trimming and J lost 0 bases, with 11 bases between them. The CDR3 consists of 13 residues. Per germline, CDR1 MNHEY and CDR2 SMNVEV (reference sequence). CDR3 region: CASSYRYSYEQYF. CDR3 bases: TGTGCCAGCTCGTACAGGTACTCCTACGAGCAGTACTTC.

This clone was picked up a small number of times. The chain has TRBV30 and TRBJ1-6, with 9 bases lining up with TRBD1. Germline trimming cut 0 bases from V and 5 bases from J; bases unmatched to any gene: 11. There are 18 residues in the CDR3. The germline CDR1 and CDR2 sequences are GTSNPN and SVGIG (reference sequence). The CDR3 DNA reads as TGTGCCTGGAGTGTAATGCCCGGACAGGGGACTAATAATTCACCCCTCCACTTT. Translated: CAWSVMPGQGTNNSPLHF. Full variable domain (outside the CDR3, taken from reference TRBV30 and TRBJ1-6): SQTIHQWPATLVQPVGSPLSLECTVEGTSNPNLYWYRQAAGRGLQLLFYSVGIGQISSEVPQNLSASRPQDRQFILSSKKLLLSDSGFYLCAWSVMPGQGTNNSPLHFGNGTRLTVT.

The gene calls are TRBV29-1 and TRBJ2-5; D remains ambiguous. Germline assignment: CDR1 SQVTM and CDR2 ANQGSEA. The ends were cut back, 7 bases at V and 4 bases at J, with 7 bases in the middle. The CDR3 runs to 10 residues. The CDR3 sequence is CSGSLETQYF. The CDR3 nucleotides are TGCAGCGGGAGTTTAGAGACCCAGTACTTC. Using reference TRBV29-1 and TRBJ2-5 for the parts outside the CDR3, the full variable domain is SAVISQKPSRDICQRGTSLTIQCQVDSQVTMMFWYRQQPGQSLTLIATANQGSEATYESGFVIDKFPISRPNLTFSTLTVSNMSPEDSSIYLCSGSLETQYFGPGTRLLVL.